This T cell receptor beta chain was captured in a study of blood T cell repertoires in COVID-19 (TCRdb year 2020). With regard to the full study: Samples covering the acute and convalescent phases of COVID-19 were provided by collaborators in the United States, Italy and Spain. Subjects who had been exposed to COVID-19, were actively infected with it, or had recovered from it provided the deeply sampled blood TCRbeta repertoires that made up the dataset. A de-identified subject ID, COVID-19 status, age in years and sex were almost always included in the sample metadata. Samples were obtained from the ongoing ImmuneRACE study (first 160 participants) and from 1,254 subjects provided by 6 global collaborators. A freely available public database, intended as a resource for researchers studying the immune response to SARS-CoV-2, is where the repertoires were released. HLA class I and class II types, where available, came from metadata supplied by the sample provider rather than from assay-based typing. The prospective study material was composed of cDNA or gDNA derived from T cells, B-cell-depleted T cells, or PBMCs.

CDR1 is given as MNHNY and CDR2 as SVGAGI, both from the germline V gene (reference sequence). From the cysteine up to the phenylalanine, the CDR3 has a length of 15 residues. This entry keeps only the CDR3 DNA: 45 bases, framed from base 1. V has 4 bases trimmed and J has 4 bases trimmed; junction bases matching no gene number 7. A second Seattle source provided samples from volunteer blood donors who had recovered from COVID-19. Whole blood was collected in K2EDTA tubes by collaborating institutions according to the institutions' own protocols. Collaborator samples were shipped for TCRbeta analysis as frozen whole blood, isolated PBMCs, or DNA extracted from either sample type. General findings and caveats noted by the study authors: Clinical and demographic metadata were provided uncurated, with the amount varying by source and participant.

In regard to this clone: Its antigen has not been determined. No clone much larger than this one lies a single base away; base qualities are absent.

The immunoSEQ Assay, a bias-controlled multiplex PCR, was used to amplify TCRbeta CDR3 regions from genomic DNA. As for the original processing: The number of nucleated cells in each sample was estimated from the amplification of reference gene primers within the assay. Sequence reads were collapsed and filtered to measure the absolute abundance of every unique TCRbeta CDR3 rearrangement. For each sample, productive Simpson clonality was calculated as the square root of Simpson's diversity index over productive rearrangements. Sourced from immuneACCESS, this table was stored by TCRdb with only in-frame sequences that have V and J called. A share of the clones is absent; for the studies checked, an unresolved V gene accounts for under half, and the remainder has no known explanation. The DNA was the basis for D and trimming; V, J and clone size are from that table. Recorded for this sample are about 160,000 clones; roughly 86% of them occurred a single time. Roughly 4% of the sample is held by the ten biggest clonotypes.

This clonotype originated in a woman aged 60-75 years who had recovered from COVID-19. The chain is encoded by TRBV6-6 joined to TRBJ1-1, with 9 bases aligning to TRBD1. The specimen was peripheral blood. In nucleotide form, the sequence is TGTGCCAGCAGTTCTACAGGGGGCGGGCTCACTGAAGCTTTCTTT. This sequence encodes CASSSTGGGLTEAFF.